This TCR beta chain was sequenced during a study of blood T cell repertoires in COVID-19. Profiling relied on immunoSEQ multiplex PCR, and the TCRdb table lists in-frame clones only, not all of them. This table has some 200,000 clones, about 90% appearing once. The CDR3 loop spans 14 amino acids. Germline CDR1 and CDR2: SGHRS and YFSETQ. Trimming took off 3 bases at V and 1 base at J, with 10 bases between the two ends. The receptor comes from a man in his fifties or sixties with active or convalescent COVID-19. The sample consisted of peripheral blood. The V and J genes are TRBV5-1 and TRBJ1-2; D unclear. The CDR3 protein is CASSSSTVNYGYTF. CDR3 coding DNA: TGCGCCAGCAGCTCTTCAACAGTTAACTATGGCTACACCTTC.